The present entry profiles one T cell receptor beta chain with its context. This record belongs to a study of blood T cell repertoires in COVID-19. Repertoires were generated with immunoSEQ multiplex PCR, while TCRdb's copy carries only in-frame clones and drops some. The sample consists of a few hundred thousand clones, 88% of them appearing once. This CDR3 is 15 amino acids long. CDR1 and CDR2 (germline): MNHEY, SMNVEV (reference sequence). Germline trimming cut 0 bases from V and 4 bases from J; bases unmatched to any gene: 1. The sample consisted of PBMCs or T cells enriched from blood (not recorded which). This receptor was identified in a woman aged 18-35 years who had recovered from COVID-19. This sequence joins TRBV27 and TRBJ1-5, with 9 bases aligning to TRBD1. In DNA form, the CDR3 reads TGTGCCAGCAGTTTATCGGGACAGGGAAATCAGCCCCAGCATTTT. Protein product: CASSLSGQGNQPQHF.